This TCR beta chain is drawn from a study of blood T cells in healthy people across ages. Alongside a J-beta primer mix, a sample-barcoded 5' primer served in a second PCR lasting about 7 to 11 cycles. A template-switch adaptor containing 12 random nucleotides labeled each cDNA molecule. TCRdb passed the 5' RACE reads through MiXCR, listing each CDR3 protein once. The table records nearly 1 million distinct CDR3 sequences, around 54% of them present only once. Donors were systemically healthy Caucasian individuals from Russia aged 6 to 90 years. As regards this clonotype: No antigen is known for it.

Germline V lookup: CDR1 DFQATT, CDR2 SNEGSKA (reference sequence). The CDR3 has 11 residues. V lost 6 bases and J lost 3, with 8 bases in between. Study conclusions and caveats: Naive T cell percentage showed a strong correlation with TCR beta diversity.

The source is a woman in her sixties or seventies in good health. Material for sequencing was blood. The chain links TRBV20-1 to TRBJ1-2; D call uncertain. CDR3 residues: CSAALDYGYTF. The CDR3 bases are TGCAGTGCCGCTCTAGACTATGGCTACACCTTC.